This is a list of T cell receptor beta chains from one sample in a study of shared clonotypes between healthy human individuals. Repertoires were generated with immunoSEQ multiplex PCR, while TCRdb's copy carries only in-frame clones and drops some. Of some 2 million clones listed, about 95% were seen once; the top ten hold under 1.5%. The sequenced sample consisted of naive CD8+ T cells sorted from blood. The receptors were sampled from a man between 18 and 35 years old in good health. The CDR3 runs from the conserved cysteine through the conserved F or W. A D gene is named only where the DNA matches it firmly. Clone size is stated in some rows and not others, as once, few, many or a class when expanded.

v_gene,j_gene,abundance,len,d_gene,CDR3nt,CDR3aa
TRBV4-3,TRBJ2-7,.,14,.,TGCGCCAGCAGCCGCTGGCAGGGGCCCTACGAGCAGTACTTC,CASSRWQGPYEQYF
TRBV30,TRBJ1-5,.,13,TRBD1,TGTGCCTGGAGTTCGGACAGGGATCAGCCCCAGCATTTT,CAWSSDRDQPQHF
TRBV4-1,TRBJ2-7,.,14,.,TGCGCCAGCAGCCAAGGGGCGTCTTCCTACGAGCAGTACTTC,CASSQGASSYEQYF
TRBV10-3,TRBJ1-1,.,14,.,TGTGCCATTACGGACGCCGGTGATGCGACTGAAGCTTTCTTT,CAITDAGDATEAFF
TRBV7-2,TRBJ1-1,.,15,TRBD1,TGTGCCAGCAGCTCAGCGGGACAGCCGAACACTGAAGCTTTCTTT,CASSSAGQPNTEAFF
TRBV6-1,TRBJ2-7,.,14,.,TGTGCCAGCAGCCCCGGACGGGCAGCCTACGAGCAGTACTTC,CASSPGRAAYEQYF
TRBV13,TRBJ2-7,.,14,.,TGTGCCAGCAGCTCCGAGGGGAACGCCTACGAGCAGTACTTC,CASSSEGNAYEQYF
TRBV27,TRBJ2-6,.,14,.,TGTGCCAGCAGACTCCGCTCTGGGGCCAACGTCCTGACTTTC,CASRLRSGANVLTF
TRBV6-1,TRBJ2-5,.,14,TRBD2,TGTGCCAGCAGCCCAGCGGGGGGCCGGGAGACCCAGTACTTC,CASSPAGGRETQYF
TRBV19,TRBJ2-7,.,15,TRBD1,TGTGCCAGTAGTCCTCGGACAGGGTCATGGTACGAGCAGTACTTC,CASSPRTGSWYEQYF
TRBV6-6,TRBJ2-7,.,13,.,TGTGCCAGCAGTTACTTCCAGGGTTATGAGCAGTACTTC,CASSYFQGYEQYF
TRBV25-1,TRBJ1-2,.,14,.,TGTGCCAGCAGTAGAGGGGGGGACGCGAGTGGCTACACCTTC,CASSRGGDASGYTF
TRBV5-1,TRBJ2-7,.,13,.,TGCGCCAGCAGCTCAGGGCTCTCCTACGAGCAGTACTTC,CASSSGLSYEQYF
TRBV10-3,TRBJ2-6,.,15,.,TGTGCCATCAGTGAGTCGACAGCTGGGGCCAACGTCCTGACTTTC,CAISESTAGANVLTF
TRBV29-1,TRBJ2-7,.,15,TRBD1,TGCAGCGTTGAACCTGACGGGACAGAAGTCTACGAGCAGTACTTC,CSVEPDGTEVYEQYF
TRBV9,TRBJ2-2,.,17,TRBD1,TGTGCCAGCAGCGGACAGGGGAATAGTGGGAACACCGGGGAGCTGTTTTTT,CASSGQGNSGNTGELFF
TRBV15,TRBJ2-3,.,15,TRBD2,TGTGCCACCAGCAGAGACCTTCCGGACGGGGGGTTGCAGTATTTT,CATSRDLPDGGLQYF
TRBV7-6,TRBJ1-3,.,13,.,TGTGCCAGCACAAAATTCTCTGGAAACACCATATATTTT,CASTKFSGNTIYF
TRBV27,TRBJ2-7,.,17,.,TGTGCCAGCAGTTTATCGAAGGGGGGCGTTGCCCCCTACGAGCAGTACTTC,CASSLSKGGVAPYEQYF
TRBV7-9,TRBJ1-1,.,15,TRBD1,TGTGCCAGCAACTACGTCAGGGGGGAGAACACTGAAGCTTTCTTT,CASNYVRGENTEAFF
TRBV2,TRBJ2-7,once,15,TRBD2,TGTGCCAGCAGTGAAGCAACTAGCGGGACCTACGAGCAGTACTTC,CASSEATSGTYEQYF
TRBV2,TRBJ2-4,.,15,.,TGTGCCAGCAGTGATATGGACAGCACCAAAAACATTCAGTACTTC,CASSDMDSTKNIQYF
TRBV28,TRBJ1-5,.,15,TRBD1,TGTGCCAGCAGCCACATCGGGACAGCGGATCAGCCCCAGCATTTT,CASSHIGTADQPQHF
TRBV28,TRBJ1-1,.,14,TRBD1,TGTGCCAGCAGTATACAGGGGGCGGGCACTGAAGCTTTCTTT,CASSIQGAGTEAFF
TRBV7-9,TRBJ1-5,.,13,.,TGTGCCAGCAGCTTAACAGGTCATCAGCCCCAGCATTTT,CASSLTGHQPQHF
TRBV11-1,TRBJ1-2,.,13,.,TGTGCCAGCAGCTTAGAAGGGAACTATGGCTACACCTTC,CASSLEGNYGYTF
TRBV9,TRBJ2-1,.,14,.,TGTGCCAGCAGCGTAGGTAGCGGCTACAATGAGCAGTTCTTC,CASSVGSGYNEQFF
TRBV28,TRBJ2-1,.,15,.,TGTGCCAGCAGTCCGAAGCCCAGGGGGGTCAATGAGCAGTTCTTC,CASSPKPRGVNEQFF
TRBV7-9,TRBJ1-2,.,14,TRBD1,TGTGCCAGCACGGATGGGACAGGGGGCGATGGCTACACCTTC,CASTDGTGGDGYTF
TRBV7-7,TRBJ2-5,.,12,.,TGTGCTAGCAGCTTAGAGTTGGGGACCCAGTACTTC,CASSLELGTQYF
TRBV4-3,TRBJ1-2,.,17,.,TGCGCCAGCAGCCAAGATGTAATCTCCGGGACCACCGGCGGCTACACCTTC,CASSQDVISGTTGGYTF
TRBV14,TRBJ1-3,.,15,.,TGTGCCAGCAGCCAAGTCCCAAACTCTGGAAACACCATATATTTT,CASSQVPNSGNTIYF
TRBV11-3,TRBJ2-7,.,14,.,TGTGCCAGCAGCGGTGGGGGCGAAGACTACGAGCAGTACTTC,CASSGGGEDYEQYF
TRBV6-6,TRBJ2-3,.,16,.,TGTGCCAGCAGTTACTCGATCGTCCTGAGGGCAGATACGCAGTATTTT,CASSYSIVLRADTQYF
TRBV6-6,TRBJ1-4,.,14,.,TGTGCCAGCAGTTATTTAGGGGGGAATGAAAAACTGTTTTTT,CASSYLGGNEKLFF
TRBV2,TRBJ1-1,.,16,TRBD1,TGTGCCAGCAGTGTGGGACCGGGACAGCCGAACACTGAAGCTTTCTTT,CASSVGPGQPNTEAFF
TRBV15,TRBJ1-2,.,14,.,TGTGCCACCAGCAGAGATAGGGGTAACTATGGCTACACCTTC,CATSRDRGNYGYTF
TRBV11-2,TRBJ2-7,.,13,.,TGTGCCAGCAGCTTAGCTGAGGCGTACGAGCAGTACTTC,CASSLAEAYEQYF
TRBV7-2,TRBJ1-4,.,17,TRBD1,TGTGCCAGCAGCCCTCGACAGGGAATCTGGGGTAATGAAAAACTGTTTTTT,CASSPRQGIWGNEKLFF
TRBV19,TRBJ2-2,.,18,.,TGTGCCAGTAGTATAGACGGGGCCCCGGAGGCGCACACCGGGGAGCTGTTTTTT,CASSIDGAPEAHTGELFF
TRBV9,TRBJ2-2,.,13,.,TGTGCCAGCAGCGTAGGATTTCCCCGGGAGCTGTTTTTT,CASSVGFPRELFF
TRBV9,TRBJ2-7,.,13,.,TGTGCCAGCAGCGCTCCCCCTTTCTACGAGCAGTACTTC,CASSAPPFYEQYF
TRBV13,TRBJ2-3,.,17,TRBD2,TGTGCCAGCAGTCACCCCCGGGGCGGGGGGTCCACAGATACGCAGTATTTT,CASSHPRGGGSTDTQYF
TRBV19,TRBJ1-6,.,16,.,TGTGCCAGTAGCGAGGGACGGGGGACCTATAATTCACCCCTCCACTTT,CASSEGRGTYNSPLHF
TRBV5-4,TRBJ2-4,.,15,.,TGTGCCAGCAGCTGGGAAGGGGGGGCCAAAAACATTCAGTACTTC,CASSWEGGAKNIQYF
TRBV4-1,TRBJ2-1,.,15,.,TGCGCCAGCAGCCTAACTAGGGGGACCTACAATGAGCAGTTCTTC,CASSLTRGTYNEQFF